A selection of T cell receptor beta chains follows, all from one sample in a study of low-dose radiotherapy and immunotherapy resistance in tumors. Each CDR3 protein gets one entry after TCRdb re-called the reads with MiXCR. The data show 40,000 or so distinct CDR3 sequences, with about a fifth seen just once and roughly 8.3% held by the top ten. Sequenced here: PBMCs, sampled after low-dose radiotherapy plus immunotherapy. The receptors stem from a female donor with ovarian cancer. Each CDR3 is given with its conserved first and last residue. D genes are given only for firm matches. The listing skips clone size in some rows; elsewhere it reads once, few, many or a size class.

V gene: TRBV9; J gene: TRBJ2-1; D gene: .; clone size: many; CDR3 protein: CASSVSAGNEQFF; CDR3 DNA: TGTGCCAGCAGCGTGTCGGCAGGGAATGAGCAGTTCTTC
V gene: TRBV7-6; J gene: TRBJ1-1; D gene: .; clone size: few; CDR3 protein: CASSAYRATGTEAFF; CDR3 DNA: TGTGCCAGCAGCGCCTACAGGGCGACCGGCACTGAAGCTTTCTTT
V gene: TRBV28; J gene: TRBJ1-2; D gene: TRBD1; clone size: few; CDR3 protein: CASSPAGGGRGGYTF; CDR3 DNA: TGTGCCAGCAGTCCCGCAGGGGGCGGTCGGGGTGGCTACACCTTC
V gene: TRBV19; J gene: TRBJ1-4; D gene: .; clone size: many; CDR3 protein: CASTESWGREKLFF; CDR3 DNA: TGTGCCAGTACCGAATCTTGGGGCAGAGAAAAACTGTTTTTT
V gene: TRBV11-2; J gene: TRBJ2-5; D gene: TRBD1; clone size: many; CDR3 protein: CASSPRAGGTETQYF; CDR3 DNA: TGTGCCAGCAGCCCCCGGGCAGGGGGAACGGAGACCCAGTACTTC
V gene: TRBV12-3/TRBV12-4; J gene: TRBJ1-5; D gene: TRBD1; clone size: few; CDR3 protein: CASSLDRVNQPQHF; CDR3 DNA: TGTGCCAGCAGTCTAGACAGGGTTAATCAGCCCCAGCATTTT
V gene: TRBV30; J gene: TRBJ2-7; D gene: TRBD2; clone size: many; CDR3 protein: CAWRSRGSSYEQYF; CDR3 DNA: TGTGCCTGGAGGTCGCGGGGGAGCTCCTACGAGCAGTACTTC
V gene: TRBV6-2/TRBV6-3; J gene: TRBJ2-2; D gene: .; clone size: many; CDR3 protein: CASRLREVGELFF; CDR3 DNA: TGTGCCAGCAGACTCAGGGAGGTCGGGGAGCTGTTTTTT
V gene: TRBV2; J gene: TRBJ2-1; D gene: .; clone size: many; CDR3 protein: CASSPRDLTYNEQFF; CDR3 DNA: TGTGCCAGCAGCCCCCGGGACCTAACCTACAATGAGCAGTTCTTC
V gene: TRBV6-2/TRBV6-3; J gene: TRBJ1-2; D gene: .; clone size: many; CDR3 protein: CASHRANYGYTF; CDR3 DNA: TGTGCCAGCCACAGGGCTAACTATGGCTACACCTTC
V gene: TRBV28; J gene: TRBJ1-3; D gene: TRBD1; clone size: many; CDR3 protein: CASSFQGDSGNTIYF; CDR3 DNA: TGTGCCAGCAGTTTTCAGGGGGACTCTGGAAACACCATATATTTT
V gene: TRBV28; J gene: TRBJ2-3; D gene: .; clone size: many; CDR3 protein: CASSMRGDTQYF; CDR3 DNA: TGTGCCAGCAGTATGCGGGGAGATACGCAGTATTTT
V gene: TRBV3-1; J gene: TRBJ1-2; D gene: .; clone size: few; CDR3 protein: CASSQEPAGRYGYTF; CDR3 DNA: TGTGCCAGCAGCCAAGAACCGGCAGGGCGCTATGGCTACACCTTC
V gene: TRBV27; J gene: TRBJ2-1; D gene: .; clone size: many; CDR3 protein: CATNRNGEQFF; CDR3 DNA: TGTGCCACAAACCGAAACGGTGAGCAGTTCTTC
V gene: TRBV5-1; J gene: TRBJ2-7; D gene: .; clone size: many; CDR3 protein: CASWAGGTGPYEQYF; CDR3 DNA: TGCGCCAGCTGGGCAGGAGGGACCGGCCCCTACGAGCAGTACTTC
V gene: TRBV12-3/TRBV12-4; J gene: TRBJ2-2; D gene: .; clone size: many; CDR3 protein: CASGVSAAAGELFF; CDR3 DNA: TGTGCCAGCGGGGTCTCGGCGGCGGCCGGGGAGCTGTTTTTT
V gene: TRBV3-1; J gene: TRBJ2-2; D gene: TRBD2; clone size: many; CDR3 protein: CASSTRGGTNTGELFF; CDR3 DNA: TGTGCCAGCAGCACCCGGGGGGGGACGAACACCGGGGAGCTGTTTTTT
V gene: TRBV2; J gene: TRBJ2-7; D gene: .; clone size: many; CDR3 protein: CASSVFPEGVYEQYF; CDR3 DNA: TGTGCCAGCAGTGTTTTCCCCGAGGGGGTTTACGAGCAGTACTTC
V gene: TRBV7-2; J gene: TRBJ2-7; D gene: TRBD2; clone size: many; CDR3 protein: CASSLAASGSYEQYF; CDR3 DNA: TGTGCCAGCAGCTTAGCGGCCAGCGGGAGTTACGAGCAGTACTTC
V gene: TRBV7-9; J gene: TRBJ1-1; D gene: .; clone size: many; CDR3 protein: CASSYFSSEAFF; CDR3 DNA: TGTGCCAGCAGTTATTTTTCGTCTGAAGCTTTCTTT
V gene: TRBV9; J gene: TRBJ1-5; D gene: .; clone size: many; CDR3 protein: CASSPPRDNSNQPQHF; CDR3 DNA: TGTGCCAGCAGCCCCCCCCGGGACAATAGCAATCAGCCCCAGCATTTT
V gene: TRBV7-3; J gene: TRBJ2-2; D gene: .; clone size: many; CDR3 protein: CASSLMPRGGTGELFF; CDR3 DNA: TGTGCCAGCAGCTTAATGCCCCGTGGGGGCACCGGGGAGCTGTTTTTT
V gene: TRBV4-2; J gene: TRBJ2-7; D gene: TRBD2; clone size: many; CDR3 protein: CASSRGAGGTYEQYF; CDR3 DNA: TGTGCCAGCAGCCGGGGAGCGGGAGGGACCTACGAGCAGTACTTC
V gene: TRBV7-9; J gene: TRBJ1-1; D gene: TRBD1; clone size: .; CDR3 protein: CASSLGTGGHTEAFF; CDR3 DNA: TGTGCCAGCAGCCTAGGGACAGGGGGCCACACTGAAGCTTTCTTT
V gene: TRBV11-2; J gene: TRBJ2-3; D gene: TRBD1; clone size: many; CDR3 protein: CASSVRGLGTDTQYF; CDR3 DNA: TGTGCCAGCAGCGTCAGGGGGTTGGGCACAGATACGCAGTATTTT
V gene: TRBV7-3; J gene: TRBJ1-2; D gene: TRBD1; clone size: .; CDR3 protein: CASSSRPGQGEYGYTF; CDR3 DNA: TGTGCCAGCAGCTCACGACCGGGACAGGGGGAGTATGGCTACACCTTC
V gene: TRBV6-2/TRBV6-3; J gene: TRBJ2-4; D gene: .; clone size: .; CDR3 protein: CASRVGDIQYF; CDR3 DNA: TGTGCCAGCAGGGTTGGGGACATTCAGTACTTC
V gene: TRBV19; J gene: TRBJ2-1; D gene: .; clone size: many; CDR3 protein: CASSIGGDEQFF; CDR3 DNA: TGTGCCAGTAGTATAGGAGGGGATGAGCAGTTCTTC
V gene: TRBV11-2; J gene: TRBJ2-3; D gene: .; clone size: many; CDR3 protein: CASSLGRRSTDTQYF; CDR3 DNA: TGTGCCAGCAGCTTGGGAAGGCGGAGCACAGATACGCAGTATTTT
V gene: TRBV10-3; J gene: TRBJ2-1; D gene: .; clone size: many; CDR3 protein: CAISEGSISYNEQFF; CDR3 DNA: TGTGCCATCAGTGAGGGGTCCATCTCCTACAATGAGCAGTTCTTC
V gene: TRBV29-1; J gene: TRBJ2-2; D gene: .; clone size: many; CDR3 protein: CSVAWGSAGELFF; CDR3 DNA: TGCAGCGTTGCGTGGGGGAGCGCCGGGGAGCTGTTTTTT
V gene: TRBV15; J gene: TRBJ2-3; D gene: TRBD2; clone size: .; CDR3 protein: CATSRDGFGIAGAGDTQYF; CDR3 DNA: TGTGCCACCAGCAGAGACGGGTTCGGGATAGCGGGAGCGGGAGATACGCAGTATTTT
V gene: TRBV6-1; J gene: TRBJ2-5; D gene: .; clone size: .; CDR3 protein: CASTGPSETQYF; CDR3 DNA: TGTGCCAGCACCGGCCCTTCGGAGACCCAGTACTTC
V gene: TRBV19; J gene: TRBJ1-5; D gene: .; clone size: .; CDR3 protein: CASGGRNQPQHF; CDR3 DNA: TGTGCCAGTGGAGGGCGCAATCAGCCCCAGCATTTT
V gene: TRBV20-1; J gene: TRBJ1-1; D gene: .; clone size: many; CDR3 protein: CSALRAEAFF; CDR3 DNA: TGCAGTGCTTTAAGAGCGGAAGCTTTCTTT
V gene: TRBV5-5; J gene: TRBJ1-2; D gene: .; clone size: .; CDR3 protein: CASSLRDVDYGYTF; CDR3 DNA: TGTGCCAGCAGCTTGAGGGACGTCGACTATGGCTACACCTTC
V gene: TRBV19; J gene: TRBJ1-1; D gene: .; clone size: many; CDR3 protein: CASSNLRGQGTEAFF; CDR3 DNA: TGTGCCAGTAGTAATCTAAGGGGCCAGGGCACTGAAGCTTTCTTT
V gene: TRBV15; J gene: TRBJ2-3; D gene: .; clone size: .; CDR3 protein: CATSSVLWVGTDTQYF; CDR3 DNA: TGTGCCACCAGCAGCGTCCTTTGGGTCGGCACAGATACGCAGTATTTT
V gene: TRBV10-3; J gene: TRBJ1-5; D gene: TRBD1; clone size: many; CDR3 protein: CAIRDRTNQPQHF; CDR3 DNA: TGTGCCATCAGGGACAGGACTAATCAGCCCCAGCATTTT
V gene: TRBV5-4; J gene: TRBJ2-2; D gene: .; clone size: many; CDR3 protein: CASSLPPTGNTGELFF; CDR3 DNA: TGTGCCAGCAGCCTACCCCCGACAGGGAACACCGGGGAGCTGTTTTTT